This T cell receptor beta chain was sequenced during a study of T cells in Graves' hyperthyroidism and ophthalmopathy. Overall study results and limits: Ophthalmopathy stood apart from stable hyperthyroidism in a 13 V-J model. Also found in blood were most expanded thyroid clonotypes above 0.001.

The CDR3 runs to 13 residues. Germline values: CDR1 SNHLY, CDR2 FYNNEI. V lost 7 bases to trimming and J lost 2 bases, with 9 bases between them. Using RNA transcripts as the source, TCR beta CDR3 regions were amplified. HTBI primers were employed in a first-round RT-PCR of the TCR CDR3. TCRdb used MiXCR to reprocess the multiplex PCR reads, holding one entry per CDR3 protein. Among roughly 650,000 distinct CDR3 sequences, approximately 15% were seen once, and the ten largest hold 2.5% to 4%. This clonotype was seen repeatedly, ten times or more. The antigen is not known. The rearrangement joins TRBV2 to TRBJ2-1; D gene uncertain. This TCR came from a woman aged 40 to 55 with Graves' ophthalmopathy. Sequenced material: blood. CDR3: CASMANPYNEQFF. The CDR3 DNA reads TGTGCCAGCATGGCTAACCCCTACAATGAGCAGTTCTTC.